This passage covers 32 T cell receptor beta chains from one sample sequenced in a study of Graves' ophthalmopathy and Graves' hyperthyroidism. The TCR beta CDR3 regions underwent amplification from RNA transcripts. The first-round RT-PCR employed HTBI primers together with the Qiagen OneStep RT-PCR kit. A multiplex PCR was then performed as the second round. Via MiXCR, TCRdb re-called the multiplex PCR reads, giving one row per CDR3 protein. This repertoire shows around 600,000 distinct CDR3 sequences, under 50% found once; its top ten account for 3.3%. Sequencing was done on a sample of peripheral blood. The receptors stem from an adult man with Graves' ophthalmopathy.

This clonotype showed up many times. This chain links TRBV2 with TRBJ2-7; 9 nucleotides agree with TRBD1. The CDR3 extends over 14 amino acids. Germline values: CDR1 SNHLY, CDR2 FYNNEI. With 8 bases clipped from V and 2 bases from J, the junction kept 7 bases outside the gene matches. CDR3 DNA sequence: TGTGCCAGCCTGGCACAGGGGGCCACCTACGAGCAGTACTTC. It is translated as CASLAQGATYEQYF.

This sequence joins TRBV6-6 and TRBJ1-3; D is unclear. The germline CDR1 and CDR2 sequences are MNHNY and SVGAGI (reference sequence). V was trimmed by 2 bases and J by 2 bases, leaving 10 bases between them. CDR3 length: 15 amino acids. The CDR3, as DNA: TGTGCCAGCAGTTACCTAGGGAGGGCTGGAAACACCATATATTTT. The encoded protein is CASSYLGRAGNTIYF.

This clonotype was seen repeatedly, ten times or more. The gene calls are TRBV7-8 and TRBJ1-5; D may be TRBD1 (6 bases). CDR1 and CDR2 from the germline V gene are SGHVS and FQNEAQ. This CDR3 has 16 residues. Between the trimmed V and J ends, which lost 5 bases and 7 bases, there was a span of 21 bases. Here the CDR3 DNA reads TGTGCCAGCAGCCCTTCTTTTACGCAGGGGAGCCAGCCCCAGCATTTT. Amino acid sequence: CASSPSFTQGSQPQHF.

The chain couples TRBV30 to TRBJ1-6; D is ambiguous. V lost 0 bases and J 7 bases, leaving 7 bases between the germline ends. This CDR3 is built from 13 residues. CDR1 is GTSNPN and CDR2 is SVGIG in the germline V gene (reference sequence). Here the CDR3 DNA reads TGTGCCTGGAGTGTTTTCTGGAATTCACCCCTCCACTTT. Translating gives CAWSVFWNSPLHF.

CDR3 bases: TGCAGCGCCGAGGGGGCAGGAAACACCATATATTTT. Protein product: CSAEGAGNTIYF. The genes are TRBV29-1 and TRBJ1-3, with 7 bases that match TRBD1. Germline-derived CDR1 and CDR2 are SQVTM and ANQGSEA. The CDR3 totals 12 residues. The trim removed 7 bases at V and 4 bases at J, leaving 4 bases unmatched.

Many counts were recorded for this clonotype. The CDR3 nucleotides read TGTGCCAGCAGCTTAGCAGACAGGTTACAGCCCCAGCATTTT. The encoded protein is CASSLADRLQPQHF. V and J are TRBV7-9 and TRBJ1-5; D might be TRBD1 (6 bases). The germline V gene encodes CDR1 SEHNR and CDR2 FQNEAQ (reference sequence). The CDR3 is 14 residues long. V was cut by 0 bases and J by 7 bases, with 10 bases left in between.

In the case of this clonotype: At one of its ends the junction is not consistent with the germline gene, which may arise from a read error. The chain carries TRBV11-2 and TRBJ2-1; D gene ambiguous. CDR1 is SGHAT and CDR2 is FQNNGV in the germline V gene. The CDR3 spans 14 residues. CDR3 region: CASSLEATYNEQFF. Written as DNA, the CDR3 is TGTGCCAGCAGCTTAGAAGCTACCTACAATGAGCAATTCTTC.

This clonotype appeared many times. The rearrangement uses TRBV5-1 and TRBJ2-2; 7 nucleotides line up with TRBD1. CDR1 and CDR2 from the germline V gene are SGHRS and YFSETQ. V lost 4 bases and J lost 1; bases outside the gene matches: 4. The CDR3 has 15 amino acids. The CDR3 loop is CASSHGQENTGELFF. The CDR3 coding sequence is TGCGCCAGCAGCCACGGACAGGAGAACACCGGGGAGCTGTTTTTT.

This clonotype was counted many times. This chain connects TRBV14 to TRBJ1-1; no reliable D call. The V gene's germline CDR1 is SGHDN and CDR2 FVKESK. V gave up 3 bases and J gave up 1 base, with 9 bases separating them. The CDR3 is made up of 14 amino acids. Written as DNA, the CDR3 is TGTGCCAGCAGCCACAGAATTAAGAACACTGAAGCTTTCTTT. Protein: CASSHRIKNTEAFF.

CDR3 residues: CASSETGPGAEKLFF. DNA for the CDR3: TGTGCCAGCAGTGAAACAGGGCCGGGTGCTGAAAAACTGTTTTTT. The chain couples TRBV2 to TRBJ1-4; the D gene is possibly TRBD1 (6 bases). V was shortened by 2 bases and J by 7 bases, with 14 bases between the two germline ends. This CDR3 region has 15 residues. CDR1 SNHLY and CDR2 FYNNEI come from the germline V gene.

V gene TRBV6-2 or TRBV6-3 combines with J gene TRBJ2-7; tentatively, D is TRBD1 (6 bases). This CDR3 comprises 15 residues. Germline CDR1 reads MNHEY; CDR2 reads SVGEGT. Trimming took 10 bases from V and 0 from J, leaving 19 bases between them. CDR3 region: CATQKTTGYSYEQYF. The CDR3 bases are TGTGCCACCCAGAAGACGACAGGTTACTCCTACGAGCAGTACTTC.

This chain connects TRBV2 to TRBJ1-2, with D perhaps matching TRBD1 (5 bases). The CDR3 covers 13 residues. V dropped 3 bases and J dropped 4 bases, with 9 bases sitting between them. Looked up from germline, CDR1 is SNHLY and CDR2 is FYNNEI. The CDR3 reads CASSETVGYGYTF. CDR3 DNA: TGTGCCAGCAGTGAGACAGTCGGCTATGGCTACACCTTC.

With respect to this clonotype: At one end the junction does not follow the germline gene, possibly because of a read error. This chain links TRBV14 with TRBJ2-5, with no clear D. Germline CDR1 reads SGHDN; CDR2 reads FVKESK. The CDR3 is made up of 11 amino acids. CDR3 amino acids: CASSLEETQCF. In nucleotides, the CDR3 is TGTGCCAGCAGCCTGGAAGAGACCCAGTGCTTC. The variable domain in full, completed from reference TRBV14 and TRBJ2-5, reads EAGVTQFPSHSVIEKGQTVTLRCDPISGHDNLYWYRRVMGKEIKFLLHFVKESKQDESGMPNNRFLAERTGGTYSTLKVQPAELEDSGVYFCASSLEETQCFGPGTRLLVL.

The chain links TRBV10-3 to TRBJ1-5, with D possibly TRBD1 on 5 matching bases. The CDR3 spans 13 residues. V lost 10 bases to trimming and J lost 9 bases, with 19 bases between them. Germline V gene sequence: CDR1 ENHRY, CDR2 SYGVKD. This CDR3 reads CASSGALGRPQHF. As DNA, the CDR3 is TGTGCCAGCAGCGGGGCTCTCGGGCGGCCCCAGCATTTT.

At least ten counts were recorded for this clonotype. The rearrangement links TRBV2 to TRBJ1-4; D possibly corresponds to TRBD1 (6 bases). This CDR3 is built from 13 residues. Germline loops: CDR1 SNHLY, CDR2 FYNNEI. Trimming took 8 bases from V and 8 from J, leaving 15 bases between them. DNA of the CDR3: TGTGCCAGCCTCCGGGACATGGGGGAAAAACTGTTTTTT. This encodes CASLRDMGEKLFF.

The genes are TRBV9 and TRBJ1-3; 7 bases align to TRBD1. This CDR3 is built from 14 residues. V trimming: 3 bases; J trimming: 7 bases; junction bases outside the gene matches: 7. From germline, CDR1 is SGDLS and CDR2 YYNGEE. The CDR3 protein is CASSGPQGRNTIYF. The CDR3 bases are TGTGCCAGCAGCGGACCACAGGGGCGGAACACCATATATTTT.

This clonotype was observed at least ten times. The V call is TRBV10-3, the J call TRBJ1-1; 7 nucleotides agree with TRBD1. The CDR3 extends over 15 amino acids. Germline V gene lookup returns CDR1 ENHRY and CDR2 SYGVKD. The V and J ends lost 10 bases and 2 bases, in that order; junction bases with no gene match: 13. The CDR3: CATGGQAWGNTEAFF. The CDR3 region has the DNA TGTGCCACCGGCGGACAGGCGTGGGGAAACACTGAAGCTTTCTTT.

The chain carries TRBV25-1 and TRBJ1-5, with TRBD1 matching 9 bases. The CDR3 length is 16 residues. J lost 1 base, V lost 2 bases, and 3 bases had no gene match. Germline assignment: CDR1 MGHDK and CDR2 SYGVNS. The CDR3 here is CASSERTGVSNQPQHF. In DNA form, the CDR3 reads TGTGCCAGCAGTGAAAGGACAGGGGTAAGCAATCAGCCCCAGCATTTT.

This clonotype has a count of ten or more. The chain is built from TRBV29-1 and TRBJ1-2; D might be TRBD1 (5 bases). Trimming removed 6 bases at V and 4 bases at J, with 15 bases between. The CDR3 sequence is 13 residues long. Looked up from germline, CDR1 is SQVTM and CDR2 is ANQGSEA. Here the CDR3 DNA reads TGCAGCGTCGGAAGACAGATGGCCTATGGCTACACCTTC. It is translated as CSVGRQMAYGYTF.

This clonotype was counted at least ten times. The CDR3 protein is CASSRGRTPPGTEAFF. In DNA, the CDR3 is TGTGCCAGCAGCAGGGGACGGACACCTCCGGGGACTGAAGCTTTCTTT. The chain is built from TRBV7-8 and TRBJ1-1, with a possible D match to TRBD1 (5 bases). CDR3 length: 16 residues. Germline CDR1 reads SGHVS; CDR2 reads FQNEAQ. The V end was cut by 5 bases, the J end by 5 bases, with 21 bases between. The variable domain in full, completed from reference TRBV7-8 and TRBJ1-1, reads GAGVSQSPRYKVAKRGQDVALRCDPISGHVSLFWYQQALGQGPEFLTYFQNEAQLDKSGLPSDRFFAERPEGSVSTLKIQRTQQEDSAVYLCASSRGRTPPGTEAFFGQGTRLTVV.

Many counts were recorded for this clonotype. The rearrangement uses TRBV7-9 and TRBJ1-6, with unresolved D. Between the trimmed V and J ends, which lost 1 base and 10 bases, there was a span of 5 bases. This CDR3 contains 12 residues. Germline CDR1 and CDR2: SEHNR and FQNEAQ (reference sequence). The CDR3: CASSLGGSPLHF. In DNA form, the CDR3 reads TGTGCCAGCAGCTTAGGTGGCTCACCCCTCCACTTT.

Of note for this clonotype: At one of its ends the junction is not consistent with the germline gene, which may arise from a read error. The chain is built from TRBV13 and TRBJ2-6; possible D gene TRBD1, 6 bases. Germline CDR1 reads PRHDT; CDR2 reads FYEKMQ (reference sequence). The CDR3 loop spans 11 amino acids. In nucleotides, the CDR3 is TGTGCCAGCAGCTCCTACAGGGCTGAAGCTTTC. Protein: CASSSYRAEAF.

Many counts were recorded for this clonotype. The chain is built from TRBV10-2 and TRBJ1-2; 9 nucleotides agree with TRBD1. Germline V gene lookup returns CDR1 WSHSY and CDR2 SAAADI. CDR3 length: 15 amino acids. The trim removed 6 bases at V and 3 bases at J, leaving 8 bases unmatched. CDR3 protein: CASRRDRDEDYGYTF. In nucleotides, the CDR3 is TGCGCCAGCAGGAGGGACAGGGATGAGGACTATGGCTACACCTTC.

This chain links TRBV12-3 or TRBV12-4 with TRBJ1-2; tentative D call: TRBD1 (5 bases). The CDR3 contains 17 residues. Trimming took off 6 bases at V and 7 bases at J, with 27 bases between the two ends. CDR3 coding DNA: TGTGCCAGCAGAAATGCCCCACAGGACAAGCCTAGGGGTGGCTACACCTTC. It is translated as CASRNAPQDKPRGGYTF.

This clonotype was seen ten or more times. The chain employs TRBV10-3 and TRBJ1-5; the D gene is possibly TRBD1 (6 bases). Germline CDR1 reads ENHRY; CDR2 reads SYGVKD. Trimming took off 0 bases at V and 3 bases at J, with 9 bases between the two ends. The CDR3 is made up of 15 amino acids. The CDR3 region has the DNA TGTGCCATCAGTGAGTCGGACAGCCCCAATCAGCCCCAGCATTTT. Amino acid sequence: CAISESDSPNQPQHF.

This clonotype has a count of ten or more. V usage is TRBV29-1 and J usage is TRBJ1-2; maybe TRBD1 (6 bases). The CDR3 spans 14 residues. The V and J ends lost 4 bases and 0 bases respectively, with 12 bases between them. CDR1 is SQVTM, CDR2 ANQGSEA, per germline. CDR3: CSVVKDSANYGYTF. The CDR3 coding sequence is TGCAGCGTTGTGAAGGACAGCGCTAACTATGGCTACACCTTC.

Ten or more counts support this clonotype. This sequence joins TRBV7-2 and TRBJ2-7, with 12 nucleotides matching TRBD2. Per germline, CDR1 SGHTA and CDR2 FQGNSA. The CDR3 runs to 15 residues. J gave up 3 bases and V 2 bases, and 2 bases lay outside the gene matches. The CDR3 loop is CASSLTSGGNYEQYF. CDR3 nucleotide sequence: TGTGCCAGCAGCTTAACTAGCGGGGGGAACTACGAGCAGTACTTC.

Here the CDR3 DNA reads TGTGCCACCAGCAGCTTCACAGGGACTGAAAAACTGTTTTTT. It translates to CATSSFTGTEKLFF. The chain couples TRBV15 to TRBJ1-4, with a weak D call TRBD1 (6 bases). CDR1 LNHNV and CDR2 YYDKDF come from the germline V gene (reference sequence). Deletions cut 3 bases from V and 7 bases from J, with 12 bases between. The CDR3 has 14 residues.

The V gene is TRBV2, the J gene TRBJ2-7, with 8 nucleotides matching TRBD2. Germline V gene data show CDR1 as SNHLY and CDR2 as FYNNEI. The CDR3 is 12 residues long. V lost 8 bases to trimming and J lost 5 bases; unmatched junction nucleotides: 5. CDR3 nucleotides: TGTGCCAGCCGTGCGGGGGGCCACGAGCAGTACTTC. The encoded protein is CASRAGGHEQYF.

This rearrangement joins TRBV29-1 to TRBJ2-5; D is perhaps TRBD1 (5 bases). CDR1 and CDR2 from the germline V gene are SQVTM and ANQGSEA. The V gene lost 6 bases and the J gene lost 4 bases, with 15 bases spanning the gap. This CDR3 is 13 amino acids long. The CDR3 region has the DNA TGCAGCGTGCATGACCTAGGGGCAGAGACCCAGTACTTC. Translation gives CSVHDLGAETQYF.

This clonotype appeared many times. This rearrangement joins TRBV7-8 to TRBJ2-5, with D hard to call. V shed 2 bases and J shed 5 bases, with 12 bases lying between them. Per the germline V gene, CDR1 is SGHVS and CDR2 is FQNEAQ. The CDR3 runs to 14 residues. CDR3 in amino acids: CASSLKGYSETQYF. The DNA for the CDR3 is TGTGCCAGCAGCTTAAAGGGTTATTCGGAGACCCAGTACTTC.

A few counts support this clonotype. The CDR3 here is CASSFTGTGYTF. The CDR3 bases are TGTGCCAGCAGTTTCACCGGGACTGGCTACACCTTC. The rearrangement joins TRBV27 to TRBJ1-2, with D maybe TRBD1 (5 bases). V lost 3 bases and J lost 7, with 9 bases in between. Germline V CDR1 and CDR2: MNHEY, SMNVEV (reference sequence). The CDR3 spans 12 residues.